This TCR beta chain was recorded in a study of blood T cell repertoires in COVID-19. Looking at the study overall: The United States, Italy and Spain were the sources of the acute and convalescent COVID-19 samples.

This table comes from immunoSEQ multiplex PCR, and its TCRdb copy is limited to in-frame clones, with some not included. The data hold about 170,000 clones, with around four fifths observed a single time. Seattle patients were enrolled while actively infected and followed longitudinally. Germline CDR1 and CDR2: LGHDT and YNNKEL (reference sequence). This CDR3 contains 14 residues. Trimming took off 3 bases at V and 5 bases at J, with 13 bases between the two ends. This TCR came from an elderly woman with COVID-19, enrolled during active disease. This rearrangement joins TRBV3-1 (or the pseudogene TRBV3-2) to TRBJ1-2; D is unresolved. The sequencing sample was made of peripheral blood. The CDR3 here is CASSQNTVRYGYTF. CDR3 in DNA: TGTGCCAGCAGCCAGAATACCGTCCGGTATGGCTACACCTTC.